The 20 T cell receptor beta chains presented below share a single source sample, sequenced in a study of blood T cell repertoires in COVID-19. The method was immunoSEQ multiplex PCR; TCRdb's version includes in-frame clones alone and lacks a portion of them. The data contain about 150,000 clones, 80% to 90% of them singletons. The source material was peripheral blood. The origin of the receptors is a woman aged 80 or over with acute or convalescent COVID-19.

This clone was picked up one time. This chain links TRBV29-1 with TRBJ2-4, with a possible D match to TRBD1 (6 bases). The CDR3 extends over 14 amino acids. CDR1 is SQVTM and CDR2 is ANQGSEA in the germline V gene. Trimming cost V 8 bases and J 1 base, with 15 bases left between them. The CDR3 sequence is CSSGPRGAKNIQYF. CDR3 DNA: TGCAGCTCGGGCCCTAGGGGGGCCAAAAACATTCAGTACTTC.

V gene TRBV28 combines with J gene TRBJ1-4, with 7 bases that match TRBD1. Germline V CDR1 and CDR2: MDHEN, SYDVKM. The CDR3 consists of 16 residues. V was pared by 4 bases and J by 5 bases, with 10 bases of the junction left unmatched. CDR3 loop: CASSSGGGSGNEKLFF. CDR3 nucleotides: TGTGCCAGCAGTTCAGGGGGTGGGTCGGGAAATGAAAAACTGTTTTTT.

The chain couples TRBV19 to TRBJ2-7; D not certain. V was pared by 9 bases and J by 3 bases, with 9 bases between. The CDR3 totals 11 residues. CDR1 and CDR2 (germline): LNHDA, SQIVND (reference sequence). CDR3: CARSCVYEQYF. The CDR3 DNA follows: TGTGCCAGGTCATGCGTCTACGAGCAGTACTTC.

The chain links TRBV10-1 to TRBJ1-1; 7 bases are shared with TRBD1. Germline V gives CDR1 WNHNN, CDR2 SYGVQD (reference sequence). After removal of 6 bases from V and 3 bases from J, the junction contained 13 bases not matched to a gene. The CDR3 loop spans 16 amino acids. The CDR3 DNA is TGCGCCAGCAGCGACGACAGGGAGTTCGGTTACACTGAAGCTTTCTTT. Its protein product is CASSDDREFGYTEAFF.

This sequence joins TRBV7-9 and TRBJ2-7; 8 nucleotides agree with TRBD1. Germline-derived CDR1 and CDR2 are SEHNR and FQNEAQ (reference sequence). The CDR3 has 15 residues. The V gene end was trimmed by 5 bases and the J gene end by 6 bases; junction bases not matched to a gene: 12. In DNA form, the CDR3 reads TGTGCCAGCAGCCGCACCCAGGGACAGGAGATCGAGCAGTACTTC. It translates to CASSRTQGQEIEQYF. Using reference TRBV7-9 and TRBJ2-7 for the parts outside the CDR3, the full variable domain is DTGVSQNPRHKITKRGQNVTFRCDPISEHNRLYWYRQTLGQGPEFLTYFQNEAQLEKSRLLSDRFSAERPKGSFSTLEIQRTEQGDSAMYLCASSRTQGQEIEQYFGPGTRLTVT.

This clone was counted a single time. The rearrangement joins TRBV4-3 to TRBJ1-3; 8 positions agree with TRBD1. V gave up 4 bases and J gave up 2 bases; unmatched junction bases: 4. Germline assignment: CDR1 LGHNA and CDR2 YSLEER. The CDR3 length is 15 residues. CDR3 DNA: TGCGCCAGCAGCCGAGAGACAGGGGCTGGAAACACCATATATTTT. This encodes CASSRETGAGNTIYF.

The genes are TRBV19 and TRBJ2-1; TRBD1 agrees at 8 bases. Germline CDR1 reads LNHDA; CDR2 reads SQIVND (reference sequence). The CDR3 has 15 residues. V was clipped by 7 bases and J by 6 bases; unmatched bases: 11. The CDR3 region is CASTLGQGAGNEQFF. CDR3 in DNA: TGTGCCAGTACATTAGGGCAGGGGGCAGGCAATGAGCAGTTCTTC.

This clone has more than one count but fewer than ten. Here the CDR3 DNA reads TGTGCCAGCAGTTTCACAGGGACCCAGTACTTC. It codes for CASSFTGTQYF. The rearrangement links TRBV28 to TRBJ2-5, with D tentatively TRBD1 (5 bases). Germline V lookup: CDR1 MDHEN, CDR2 SYDVKM. Trimming removed 3 bases at V and 7 bases at J, with 6 bases between. The CDR3 is 11 residues long.

The rearrangement uses TRBV4-3 and TRBJ2-4; the D gene is possibly TRBD2 (5 bases). V lost 4 bases and J 0 bases, leaving 25 bases between the germline ends. The CDR3 is made up of 20 amino acids. CDR1 is LGHNA and CDR2 is YSLEER in the germline V gene. The CDR3 is CASSPRGNSGSNLAKNIQYF. The CDR3, as DNA: TGCGCCAGCAGCCCCCGTGGTAATTCGGGGAGCAATTTAGCCAAAAACATTCAGTACTTC.

J is TRBJ1-5 and V is TRBV5-6; D might be TRBD1 (5 bases). The germline gives CDR1 SGHDT, CDR2 YYEEEE. Trimming took 3 bases from V and 7 from J, leaving 14 bases between them. This CDR3 contains 14 residues. The DNA of the CDR3 is TGTGCCAGCAGCTCCCCAGGGATGGGGCAGCCCCAGCATTTT. Translated, it gives CASSSPGMGQPQHF. Together with reference TRBV5-6 and TRBJ1-5, the CDR3 gives the full variable domain: DAGVTQSPTHLIKTRGQQVTLRCSPKSGHDTVSWYQQALGQGPQFIFQYYEEEERQRGNFPDRFSGHQFPNYSSELNVNALLLGDSALYLCASSSPGMGQPQHFGDGTRLSIL.

The J gene is TRBJ1-4, the V gene TRBV4-1; 9 bases match TRBD1. The CDR3 sequence is 14 residues long. V lost 4 bases and J lost 8; bases outside the gene matches: 5. Looked up from germline, CDR1 is MGHRA and CDR2 is YSYEKL. CDR3 loop: CASSPGTGNEKLFF. In DNA, the CDR3 is TGCGCCAGCAGCCCCGGGACAGGGAACGAAAAACTGTTTTTT.

J is TRBJ2-3 and V is TRBV2; D perhaps matches TRBD1 (6 bases). The V and J ends lost 8 bases and 8 bases respectively, with 14 bases between them. This CDR3 has 12 amino acids. Germline V gene sequence: CDR1 SNHLY, CDR2 FYNNEI. CDR3 nucleotides: TGTGCCAGCCGGGCAGGGGTTGGTACGCAGTATTTT. Translating gives CASRAGVGTQYF. Full variable domain (outside the CDR3, taken from reference TRBV2 and TRBJ2-3): EPEVTQTPSHQVTQMGQEVILRCVPISNHLYFYWYRQILGQKVEFLVSFYNNEISEKSEIFDDQFSVERPDGSNFTLKIRSTKLEDSAMYFCASRAGVGTQYFGPGTRLTVL.

The chain joins TRBV7-8 to TRBJ1-5, with 7 positions matching TRBD1. J gave up 4 bases and V 3 bases, and 6 bases lay outside the gene matches. Germline values: CDR1 SGHVS, CDR2 FQNEAQ. The CDR3 runs 15 residues. Here the CDR3 DNA reads TGTGCCAGCAGCTTGGGGACAGATACTAATCAGCCCCAGCATTTT. Amino acids: CASSLGTDTNQPQHF. The full variable domain, completed using reference TRBV7-8 and TRBJ1-5, is GAGVSQSPRYKVAKRGQDVALRCDPISGHVSLFWYQQALGQGPEFLTYFQNEAQLDKSGLPSDRFFAERPEGSVSTLKIQRTQQEDSAVYLCASSLGTDTNQPQHFGDGTRLSIL.

This CDR3 is CASTTKGKGYEQYF. The DNA of the CDR3 is TGTGCCAGCACGACCAAGGGGAAGGGCTACGAGCAGTACTTC. The chain links TRBV6-6 to TRBJ2-7; D possibly corresponds to TRBD1 (5 bases). There are 14 residues in the CDR3. Germline V gene data show CDR1 as MNHNY and CDR2 as SVGAGI (reference sequence). V lost 7 bases and J lost 3, with 16 bases in between.

As concerns this clone: In the same sample, other DNA sequences code for this CDR3. The rearrangement uses TRBV19 and TRBJ1-1; D perhaps matches TRBD1 (5 bases). The germline V gene encodes CDR1 LNHDA and CDR2 SQIVND (reference sequence). The V gene lost 4 bases and the J gene lost 1 base, with 10 bases spanning the gap. The CDR3 runs 14 residues. DNA of the CDR3: TGTGCCAGTAGTACCTTAACAGGGAACACTGAAGCTTTCTTT. This gives the protein CASSTLTGNTEAFF.

The V gene is TRBV30, the J gene TRBJ1-5, with 8 nucleotides matching TRBD1. The CDR3 has 19 residues. Germline assignment: CDR1 GTSNPN and CDR2 SVGIG (reference sequence). V lost 2 bases and J lost 2; bases outside the gene matches: 17. CDR3 residues: CAWSQRTGSYRSGNQPQHF. The DNA for the CDR3 is TGTGCCTGGAGTCAGAGGACAGGGTCATATCGATCTGGCAATCAGCCCCAGCATTTT. Using reference TRBV30 and TRBJ1-5 for the parts outside the CDR3, the full variable domain is SQTIHQWPATLVQPVGSPLSLECTVEGTSNPNLYWYRQAAGRGLQLLFYSVGIGQISSEVPQNLSASRPQDRQFILSSKKLLLSDSGFYLCAWSQRTGSYRSGNQPQHFGDGTRLSIL.

This chain links TRBV6-5 with TRBJ1-2, with a weak D call TRBD1 (5 bases). The germline CDR1 and CDR2 sequences are MNHEY and SVGAGI. The V gene lost 5 bases and the J gene lost 0 bases, with 10 bases spanning the gap. The CDR3 length is 14 residues. The CDR3, as DNA: TGTGCCAGCAGTAACAGGTTTGCTAACTATGGCTACACCTTC. Its translation is CASSNRFANYGYTF.

J is TRBJ1-2 and V is TRBV7-9; 9 bases fit TRBD1. Germline CDR1 is SEHNR and CDR2 is FQNEAQ (reference sequence). The junction had 3 bases not matched to a gene; V was cut back by 2 bases and J by 2 bases. The CDR3 extends over 15 amino acids. For the CDR3, the DNA is TGTGCCAGCAGCTTAACAACAGGGGGCAACTATGGCTACACCTTC. Translated: CASSLTTGGNYGYTF.

This chain uses TRBV11-2 with TRBJ2-7; D is perhaps TRBD1 (6 bases). V dropped 3 bases and J dropped 1 base, with 13 bases sitting between them. The CDR3 spans 15 residues. Germline V lookup: CDR1 SGHAT, CDR2 FQNNGV. CDR3 DNA sequence: TGTGCCAGCAGCTTGGGAATACAGGGATCCTACGAGCAGTACTTC. Protein sequence: CASSLGIQGSYEQYF.

The gene calls are TRBV9 and TRBJ2-3; the match to TRBD2 covers 14 bases. V gave up 3 bases and J gave up 2 bases; unmatched junction bases: 8. This CDR3 is built from 18 residues. Germline CDR1 reads SGDLS; CDR2 reads YYNGEE. CDR3 region: CASSASRLAGGATDTQYF. The CDR3 coding sequence is TGTGCCAGCAGCGCAAGCCGACTAGCGGGGGGGGCCACAGATACGCAGTATTTT.